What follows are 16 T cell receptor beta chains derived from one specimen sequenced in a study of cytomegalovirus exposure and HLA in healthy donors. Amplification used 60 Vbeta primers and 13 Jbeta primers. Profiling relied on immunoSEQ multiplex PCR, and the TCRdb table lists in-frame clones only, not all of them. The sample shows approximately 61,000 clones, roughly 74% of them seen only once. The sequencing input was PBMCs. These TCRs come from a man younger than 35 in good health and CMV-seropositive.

Here the CDR3 DNA reads TGTGCCAGCAGTGGCCAGGGGGCGGCAGATACGCAGTATTTT. The encoded protein is CASSGQGAADTQYF. V usage is TRBV2 and J usage is TRBJ2-3; TRBD1 matches 8 bases. This CDR3 has 14 amino acids. J lost 4 bases, V lost 4 bases, and 4 bases had no gene match. Germline V gene lookup returns CDR1 SNHLY and CDR2 FYNNEI. The whole variable domain, filled in from reference TRBV2 and TRBJ2-3, reads EPEVTQTPSHQVTQMGQEVILRCVPISNHLYFYWYRQILGQKVEFLVSFYNNEISEKSEIFDDQFSVERPDGSNFTLKIRSTKLEDSAMYFCASSGQGAADTQYFGPGTRLTVL.

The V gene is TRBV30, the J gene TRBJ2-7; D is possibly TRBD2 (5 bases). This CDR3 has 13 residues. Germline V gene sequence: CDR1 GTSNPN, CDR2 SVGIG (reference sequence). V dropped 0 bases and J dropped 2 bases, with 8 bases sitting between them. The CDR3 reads CAWSVGLTYEQYF. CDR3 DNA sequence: TGTGCCTGGAGTGTTGGACTGACCTACGAGCAGTACTTC.

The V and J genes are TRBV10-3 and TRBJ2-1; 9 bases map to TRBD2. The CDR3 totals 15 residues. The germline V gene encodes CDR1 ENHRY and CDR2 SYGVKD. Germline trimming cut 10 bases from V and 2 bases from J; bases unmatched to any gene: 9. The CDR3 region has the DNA TGTGCCAACTCTGGAATAGCGGGAGCCTACAATGAGCAGTTCTTC. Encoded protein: CANSGIAGAYNEQFF.

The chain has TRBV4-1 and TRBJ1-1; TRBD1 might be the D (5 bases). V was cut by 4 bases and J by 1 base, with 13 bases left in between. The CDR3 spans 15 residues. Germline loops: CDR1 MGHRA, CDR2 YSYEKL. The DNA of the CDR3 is TGCGCCAGCAGCCGGGAATGGGGCGGGAACACTGAAGCTTTCTTT. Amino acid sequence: CASSREWGGNTEAFF.

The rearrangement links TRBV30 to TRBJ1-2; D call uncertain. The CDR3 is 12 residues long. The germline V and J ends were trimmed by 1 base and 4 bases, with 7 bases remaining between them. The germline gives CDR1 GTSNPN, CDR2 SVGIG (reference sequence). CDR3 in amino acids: CAWSEAGYGYTF. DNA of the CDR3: TGTGCCTGGAGTGAGGCAGGCTATGGCTACACCTTC. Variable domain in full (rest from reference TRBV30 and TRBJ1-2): SQTIHQWPATLVQPVGSPLSLECTVEGTSNPNLYWYRQAAGRGLQLLFYSVGIGQISSEVPQNLSASRPQDRQFILSSKKLLLSDSGFYLCAWSEAGYGYTFGSGTRLTVV.

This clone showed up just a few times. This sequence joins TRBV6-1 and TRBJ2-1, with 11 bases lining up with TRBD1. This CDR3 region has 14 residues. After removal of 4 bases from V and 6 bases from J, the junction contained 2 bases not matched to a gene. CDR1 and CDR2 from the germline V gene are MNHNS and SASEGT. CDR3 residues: CASSGGTGGNEQFF. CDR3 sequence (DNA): TGTGCCAGCAGTGGGGGGACAGGGGGCAATGAGCAGTTCTTC.

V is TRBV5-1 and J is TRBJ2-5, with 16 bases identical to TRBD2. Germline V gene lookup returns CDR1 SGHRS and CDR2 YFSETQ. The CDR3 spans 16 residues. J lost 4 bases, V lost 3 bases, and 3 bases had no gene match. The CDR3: CASSSGTSGGGETQYF. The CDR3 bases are TGCGCCAGCAGCTCCGGGACTAGCGGGGGGGGAGAGACCCAGTACTTC.

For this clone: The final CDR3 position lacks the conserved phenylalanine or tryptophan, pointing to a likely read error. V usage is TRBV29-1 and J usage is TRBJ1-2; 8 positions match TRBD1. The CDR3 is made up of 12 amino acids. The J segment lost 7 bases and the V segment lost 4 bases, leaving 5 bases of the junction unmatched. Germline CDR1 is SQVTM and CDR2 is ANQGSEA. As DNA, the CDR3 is TGCAGCGTTGTAGCAGGGGGCGGTGGCTACACCCTC. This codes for CSVVAGGGGYTL.

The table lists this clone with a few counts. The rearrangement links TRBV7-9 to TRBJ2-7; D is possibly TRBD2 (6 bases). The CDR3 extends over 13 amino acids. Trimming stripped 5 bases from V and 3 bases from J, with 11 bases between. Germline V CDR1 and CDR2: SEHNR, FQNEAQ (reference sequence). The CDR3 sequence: CASSEWTNYEQYF. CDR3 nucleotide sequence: TGTGCCAGCAGCGAGTGGACTAACTACGAGCAGTACTTC.

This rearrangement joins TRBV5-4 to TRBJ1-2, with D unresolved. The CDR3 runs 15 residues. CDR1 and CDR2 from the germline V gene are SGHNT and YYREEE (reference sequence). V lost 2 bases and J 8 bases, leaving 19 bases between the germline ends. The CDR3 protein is CASSFLSAPEKGYTF. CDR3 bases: TGTGCCAGCAGCTTCTTGTCGGCCCCGGAGAAAGGCTACACCTTC.

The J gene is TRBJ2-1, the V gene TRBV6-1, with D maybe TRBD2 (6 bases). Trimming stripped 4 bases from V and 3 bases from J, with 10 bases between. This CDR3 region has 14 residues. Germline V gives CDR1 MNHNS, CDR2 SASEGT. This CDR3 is CASSVGGSYNEQFF. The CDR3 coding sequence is TGTGCCAGCAGTGTTGGGGGGAGCTACAATGAGCAGTTCTTC.

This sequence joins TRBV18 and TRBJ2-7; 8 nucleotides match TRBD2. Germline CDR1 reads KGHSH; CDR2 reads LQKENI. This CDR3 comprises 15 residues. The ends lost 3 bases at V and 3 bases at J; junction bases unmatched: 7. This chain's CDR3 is CASSPWRAGDYEQYF. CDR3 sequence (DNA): TGTGCCAGCTCACCGTGGAGAGCGGGAGACTACGAGCAGTACTTC.

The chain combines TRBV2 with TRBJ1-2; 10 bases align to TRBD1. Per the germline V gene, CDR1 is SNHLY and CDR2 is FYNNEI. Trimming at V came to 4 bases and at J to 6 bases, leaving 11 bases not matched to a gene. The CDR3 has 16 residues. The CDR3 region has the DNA TGTGCCAGCAGTGGACAGGGGGCGAGTGGGCCCCATGGCTACACCTTC. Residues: CASSGQGASGPHGYTF.

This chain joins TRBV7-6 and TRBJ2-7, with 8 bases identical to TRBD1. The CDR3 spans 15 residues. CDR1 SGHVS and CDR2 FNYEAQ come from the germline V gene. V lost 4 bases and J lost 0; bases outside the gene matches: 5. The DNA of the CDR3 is TGTGCCAGCAGCTCCTGGGACAGGAGCTCCTACGAGCAGTACTTC. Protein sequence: CASSSWDRSSYEQYF.

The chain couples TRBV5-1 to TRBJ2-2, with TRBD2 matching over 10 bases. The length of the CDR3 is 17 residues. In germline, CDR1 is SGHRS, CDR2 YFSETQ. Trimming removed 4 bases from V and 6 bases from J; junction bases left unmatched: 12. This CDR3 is CASSTYSGGLGAGELFF. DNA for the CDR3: TGCGCCAGCAGCACCTATAGCGGGGGGCTAGGCGCCGGGGAGCTGTTTTTT.

This CDR3 reads CASQGQGDNEQFF. The CDR3 DNA reads TGTGCCAGCCAGGGACAGGGGGACAATGAGCAGTTCTTC. The chain uses TRBV6-5 and TRBJ2-1; 11 positions agree with TRBD1. Losses at the gene ends were 8 bases for V and 5 bases for J; bases not matched to a gene: 2. Germline V gene sequence: CDR1 MNHEY, CDR2 SVGAGI. The CDR3 has 13 amino acids.